The sample holds a few counts of the clone carrying this T cell receptor (beta chain). As yet, its antigen is unknown. The data are from a study of cytomegalovirus exposure and HLA in healthy donors. Study information: Genotyping of 300 to 450 donors showed that roughly 83% belonged to the Caucasian-associated ancestry cluster. Findings and caveats of the study: A prior analysis recorded that most TCR beta V segments were productive about 87% or about 30% of the time.

In the PCR, 60 Vbeta and 13 Jbeta primers were used. Libraries were prepared by immunoSEQ multiplex PCR; TCRdb keeps only in-frame clonotypes and omits some of them. This sample has 70,000 to 90,000 clones, with around 64% found just once. This CDR3 is built from 13 residues. Germline CDR1 SGHRS, CDR2 YFSETQ. V lost 5 bases and J 0 bases, leaving 8 bases between the germline ends. Sequencing was performed on PBMCs. The TCR originated in a man between 35 and 55 years old in good health and CMV-seropositive. The chain has TRBV5-1 and TRBJ1-1; D possibly corresponds to TRBD1 (5 bases). The CDR3 sequence: CASRQELNTEAFF. The CDR3 DNA reads as TGCGCCAGCAGACAGGAATTGAACACTGAAGCTTTCTTT.